This record concerns one TCR beta chain sequence. Described time point: baseline pretreatment blood. Treatment meaning: 15 Gy SBRT to primary tumor, nephrectomy 4 weeks later. Between the trimmed V and J ends, which lost 1 base and 3 bases, there was a span of 15 bases. Per germline, CDR1 SGDLS and CDR2 YYNGEE. The CDR3 is 16 residues long. Repertoires were generated with immunoSEQ multiplex PCR, while TCRdb's copy carries only in-frame clones and drops some. There are approximately 140,000 clones in the sample; 75% to 90% occur only once, and around a quarter lies in the top ten. The data are from a study of radiation and T cells in renal cell carcinoma.

This chain uses TRBV9 with TRBJ2-3; D gene ambiguous. The sequence came from a woman in her forties or fifties with renal cell carcinoma. This specimen consisted of blood, obtained from a patient whose treatment included radiotherapy and nephrectomy. The CDR3 sequence: CASSVSNNGGTDTQYF. The CDR3 DNA follows: TGTGCCAGCAGCGTAAGTAATAACGGCGGTACAGATACGCAGTATTTT.